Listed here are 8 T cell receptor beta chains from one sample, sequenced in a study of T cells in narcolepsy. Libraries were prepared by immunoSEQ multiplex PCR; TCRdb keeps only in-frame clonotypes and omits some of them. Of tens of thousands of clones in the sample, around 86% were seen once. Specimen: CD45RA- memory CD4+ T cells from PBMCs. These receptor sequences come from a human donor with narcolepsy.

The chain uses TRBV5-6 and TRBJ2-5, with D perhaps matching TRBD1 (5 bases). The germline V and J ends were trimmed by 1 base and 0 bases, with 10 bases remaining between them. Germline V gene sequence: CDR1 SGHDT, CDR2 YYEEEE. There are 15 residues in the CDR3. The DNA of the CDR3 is TGTGCCAGCAGCTTGCCCAGGACAAACCAAGAGACCCAGTACTTC. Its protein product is CASSLPRTNQETQYF.

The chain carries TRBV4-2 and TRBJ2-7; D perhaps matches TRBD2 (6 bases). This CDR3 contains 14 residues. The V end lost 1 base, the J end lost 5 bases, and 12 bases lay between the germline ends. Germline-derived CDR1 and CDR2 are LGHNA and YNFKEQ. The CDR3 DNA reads TGTGCCAGCAGCCAAGGGCGGGGACGCGACGAGCAGTACTTC. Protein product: CASSQGRGRDEQYF.

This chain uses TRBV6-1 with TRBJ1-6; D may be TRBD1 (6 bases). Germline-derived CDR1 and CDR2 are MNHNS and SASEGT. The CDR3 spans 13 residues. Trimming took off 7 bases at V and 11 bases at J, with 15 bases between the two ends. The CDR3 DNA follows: TGTGCCAGCACCGTGGGGGGCAATCCACCCCTCCACTTT. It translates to CASTVGGNPPLHF.

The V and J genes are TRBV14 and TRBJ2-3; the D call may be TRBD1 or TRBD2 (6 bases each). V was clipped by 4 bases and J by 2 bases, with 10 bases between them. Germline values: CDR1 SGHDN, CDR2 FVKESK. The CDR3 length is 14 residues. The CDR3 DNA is TGTGCCAGCAGCCTAGGGGGGCCCACAGATACGCAGTATTTT. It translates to CASSLGGPTDTQYF.

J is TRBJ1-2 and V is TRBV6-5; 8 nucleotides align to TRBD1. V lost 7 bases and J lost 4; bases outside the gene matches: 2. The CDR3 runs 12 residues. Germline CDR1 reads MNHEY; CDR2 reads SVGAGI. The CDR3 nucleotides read TGTGCCAGCAATGGACAGGGCTATGGCTACACCTTC. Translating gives CASNGQGYGYTF.

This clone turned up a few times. The DNA of the CDR3 is TGCGCCAGCAGTTCGGGGGGAATGCCGGGTACGCAGTATTTT. This encodes CASSSGGMPGTQYF. The gene calls are TRBV4-3 and TRBJ2-3; TRBD2 aligns across 7 bases. The CDR3 spans 14 residues. V shed 6 bases, J shed 8 bases, and the junction held 11 bases outside the gene matches. Germline V gives CDR1 LGHNA, CDR2 YSLEER.

The CDR3 nucleotides read TGCGCCAGCAGCCTGATAAGCACAGATACGCAGTATTTT. Its protein product is CASSLISTDTQYF. V and J are TRBV10-2 and TRBJ2-3; D gene uncertain. The length of the CDR3 is 13 residues. The V gene lost 6 bases and the J gene lost 0 bases, with 7 bases spanning the gap. Germline V gene sequence: CDR1 WSHSY, CDR2 SAAADI.

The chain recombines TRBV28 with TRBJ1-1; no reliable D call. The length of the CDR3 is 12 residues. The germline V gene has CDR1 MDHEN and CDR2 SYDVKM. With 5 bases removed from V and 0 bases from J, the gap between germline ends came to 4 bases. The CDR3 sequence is CASSNMNTEAFF. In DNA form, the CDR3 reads TGTGCCAGCAGTAACATGAACACTGAAGCTTTCTTT.